This T cell receptor beta chain was retrieved from a study of cytomegalovirus exposure and HLA in healthy donors. Overall study results and limits: Several top significant clusters appeared, in a later analysis, to be linked to common viral pathogens.

Germline CDR1 SNHLY, CDR2 FYNNEI. V shed 4 bases, J shed 4 bases, and the junction held 6 bases outside the gene matches. The CDR3 is 14 amino acids. Worth noting for this clone: Antigen unknown.

Use of 60 Vbeta and 13 Jbeta primers characterized the PCR. Clones were read by immunoSEQ multiplex PCR, and TCRdb kept only the in-frame ones, dropping some. The profile shows around 150,000 clones, approximately 80% of them singletons. This sequence joins TRBV2 and TRBJ1-1, with 7 positions matching TRBD1. The sequence derives from a woman younger than 30 in good health and CMV-seronegative. Sequencing input: PBMCs. The CDR3 DNA reads as TGTGCCAGCAGTGGACAGGGTCGGAGCACTGAAGCTTTCTTT. Encoded protein: CASSGQGRSTEAFF.